One and the same sample provided the 11 T cell receptor beta chains below, sequenced in a study of T cells in Graves' hyperthyroidism and ophthalmopathy. RNA transcripts provided the source from which TCR beta CDR3 regions were amplified. TCR CDR3 regions were first amplified by RT-PCR with HTBI primers. MiXCR, run by TCRdb on the multiplex PCR reads, gives a single entry per CDR3 protein. In the table there are about 420,000 distinct CDR3 sequences, about 13% of which are singletons. Input material: blood. The receptors shown here come from a woman younger than 35 with Graves' hyperthyroidism.

In regard to this clonotype: A much larger clonotype is one base distant, so this may be a read error. The chain combines TRBV12-3 or TRBV12-4 with TRBJ2-2; a weak D match, TRBD1 (6 bases). This CDR3 has 15 residues. V lost 3 bases to trimming and J lost 3 bases, with 11 bases between them. CDR3 DNA: TGTGCCAGCAGTTTCAGGGGATTCGACACCGGGGAGCTGTTTTTT. Its protein is CASSFRGFDTGELFF.

The sample holds a few counts of this clonotype. This sequence joins TRBV20-1 and TRBJ1-6; no clear D. The germline V and J ends were trimmed by 0 bases and 7 bases, with 10 bases remaining between them. There are 14 residues in the CDR3. CDR1 and CDR2 from the germline V gene are DFQATT and SNEGSKA (reference sequence). CDR3 amino acids: CSARDLDGNSPLHF. DNA of the CDR3: TGCAGTGCTAGAGATTTAGACGGCAATTCACCCCTCCACTTT.

This clonotype was recorded at least ten times. The J gene is TRBJ2-5, the V gene TRBV7-8; D is possibly TRBD2 (6 bases). The CDR3 runs to 15 residues. V lost 1 base and J lost 5, with 14 bases in between. Germline V lookup: CDR1 SGHVS, CDR2 FQNEAQ. CDR3 sequence reads: CASSLDRESGETQYF. CDR3 bases: TGTGCCAGCAGCTTAGATCGGGAGTCGGGGGAGACCCAGTACTTC.

The chain carries TRBV27 and TRBJ2-7; tentatively, D is TRBD2 (5 bases). In germline, CDR1 is MNHEY, CDR2 SMNVEV (reference sequence). The CDR3 spans 14 residues. The V and J ends lost 6 bases and 6 bases respectively, with 18 bases between them. The CDR3, as DNA: TGTGCCAGCAGGGGTCGAGACGGAGGTAGCGAGCAGTACTTC. The encoded protein is CASRGRDGGSEQYF.

The chain combines TRBV20-1 with TRBJ2-7; no firm D call. The CDR3 spans 12 residues. Germline loops: CDR1 DFQATT, CDR2 SNEGSKA (reference sequence). The V gene lost 3 bases and the J gene lost 2 bases, with 8 bases spanning the gap. CDR3 bases: TGCAGTGCTAGGAACAGTCCCTACGAGCAGTACTTC. This codes for CSARNSPYEQYF.

This clonotype showed up many times. The chain links TRBV28 to TRBJ2-7; tentatively, D is TRBD1 or TRBD2 (5 bases each). Germline V gene data show CDR1 as MDHEN and CDR2 as SYDVKM. Trimming pared 7 bases from V and 3 bases from J, leaving 16 bases between. This CDR3 has 14 amino acids. CDR3 nucleotides: TGTGCCAGCACCTACGGGACCCTCAGCTACGAGCAGTACTTC. This codes for CASTYGTLSYEQYF.

This clonotype was detected a few times. The genes are TRBV3-1 and TRBJ2-7; D is unclear. CDR1 is LGHDT and CDR2 is YNNKEL in the germline V gene (reference sequence). The CDR3 covers 13 residues. V was trimmed by 7 bases and J by 5 bases, leaving 15 bases between them. The CDR3 protein is CASNSFSSNEQYF. For the CDR3, the DNA is TGTGCCAGCAACTCTTTCTCGAGTAACGAGCAGTACTTC.

This clonotype was detected many times. The chain links TRBV20-1 to TRBJ1-3; D gene unclear. Germline assignment: CDR1 DFQATT and CDR2 SNEGSKA (reference sequence). The CDR3 totals 15 residues. Trimming cost V 1 base and J 0 bases, with 10 bases left between them. The CDR3 reads CSARGLEDSGNTIYF. Here the CDR3 DNA reads TGCAGTGCTAGAGGGTTGGAGGACTCTGGAAACACCATATATTTT.

V and J are TRBV9 and TRBJ1-5; TRBD1 matches 7 bases. Germline CDR1 SGDLS, CDR2 YYNGEE. This CDR3 comprises 13 residues. The ends lost 0 bases at V and 7 bases at J; junction bases unmatched: 1. The CDR3 protein is CASSVGQGQPQHF. For the CDR3, the DNA is TGTGCCAGCAGCGTAGGACAGGGACAGCCCCAGCATTTT.

As regards this clonotype: A read error may be the cause here, since a much bigger clone is one base away. The CDR3 sequence: CAISRVRDRLGGQPQHF. CDR3 bases: TGTGCCATCAGCCGGGTCCGTGACAGGTTGGGGGGGCAGCCCCAGCATTTT. This sequence joins TRBV10-3 and TRBJ1-5; weak D call: TRBD1 (6 bases). V lost 6 bases, J lost 7 bases, and 25 bases lay in between. The CDR3 covers 17 residues. Germline CDR1 is ENHRY and CDR2 is SYGVKD.

This clonotype was seen at least ten times. The J gene is TRBJ2-1, the V gene TRBV11-1; D is perhaps TRBD1 (6 bases). V shed 1 base and J shed 9 bases, with 10 bases lying between them. The germline V gene encodes CDR1 SGHAT and CDR2 FQDESV (reference sequence). The CDR3 spans 13 residues. CDR3 sequence: CASSLDRAGEQFF. CDR3 DNA: TGTGCCAGCAGCTTAGACAGGGCCGGTGAGCAGTTCTTC.